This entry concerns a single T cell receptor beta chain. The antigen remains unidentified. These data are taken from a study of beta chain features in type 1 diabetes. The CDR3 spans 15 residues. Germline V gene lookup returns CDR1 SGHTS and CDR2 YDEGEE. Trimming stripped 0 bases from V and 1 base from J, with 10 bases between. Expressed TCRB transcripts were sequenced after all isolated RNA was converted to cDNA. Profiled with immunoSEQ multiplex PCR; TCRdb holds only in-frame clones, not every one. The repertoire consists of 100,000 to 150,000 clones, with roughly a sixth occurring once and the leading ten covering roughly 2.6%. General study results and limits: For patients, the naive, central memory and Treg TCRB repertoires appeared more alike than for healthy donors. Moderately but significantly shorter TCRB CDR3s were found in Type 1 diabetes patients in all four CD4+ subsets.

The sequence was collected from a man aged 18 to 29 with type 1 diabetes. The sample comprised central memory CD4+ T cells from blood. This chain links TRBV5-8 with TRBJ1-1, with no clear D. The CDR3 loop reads CASSLDPQRNTEAFF. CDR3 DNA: TGTGCCAGCAGCTTGGACCCACAGAGGAACACTGAAGCTTTCTTT.